These T cell receptor beta chains were read from a single sample in a study of blood T cell repertoires in COVID-19. TCRdb keeps only in-frame clones here, not all; method: immunoSEQ multiplex PCR. The profile covers about 95,000 clones, with 89% appearing a single time and about 2.5% taken by the ten largest. Specimen: peripheral blood. Every receptor here comes from a man between 50 and 59 years old with COVID-19, enrolled during active disease. Both conserved end residues are part of each CDR3. The order of the fields is D gene, V gene, J gene, clone size, CDR3 protein, CDR3 DNA. D genes are given only for firm matches. Rows may omit the clone size; those that give it use once, few, many or a size class.

>NA|TRBV4-2|TRBJ1-2|once
CASSQDGGAEYGYTF
TGTGCCAGCAGCCAAGATGGGGGGGCAGAGTATGGCTACACCTTC
>NA|TRBV20-1|TRBJ2-7|NA
CSANRDYEQYF
TGCAGTGCAAACCGGGACTACGAGCAGTACTTC
>NA|TRBV5-1|TRBJ2-2|NA
CASNTGTTNTGELFF
TGCGCCAGCAACACCGGGACAACGAACACCGGGGAGCTGTTTTTT
>TRBD1|TRBV5-4|TRBJ1-6|NA
CASSWDSASSYNSPLHF
TGTGCCAGCAGCTGGGACAGCGCGAGCTCCTATAATTCACCCCTCCACTTT
>NA|TRBV6-1|TRBJ1-2|NA
CASSETRRGHYGYTF
TGTGCCAGCAGTGAAACCAGGAGGGGCCACTATGGCTACACCTTC
>NA|TRBV6-5|TRBJ1-4|NA
CASRPQVLNEKLFF
TGTGCCAGCAGACCACAGGTTCTTAATGAAAAACTGTTTTTT
>NA|TRBV11-2|TRBJ1-1|NA
CASSLGGRVVAFF
TGTGCCAGCAGCTTAGGAGGCAGGGTTGTGGCTTTCTTT
>NA|TRBV7-3|TRBJ2-7|NA
CASSFGGTYEQYF
TGTGCCAGCAGCTTTGGAGGAACCTACGAGCAGTACTTC
>NA|TRBV5-1|TRBJ1-1|NA
CASSSSGDQNTEAFF
TGCGCCAGCAGCTCGTCAGGGGACCAGAACACTGAAGCTTTCTTT
>TRBD2|TRBV6-7|TRBJ2-5|NA
CASSRGGYNQETQYF
TGTGCCAGCAGTCGGGGGGGTTACAACCAAGAGACCCAGTACTTC
>NA|TRBV9|TRBJ1-5|NA
CASSVGGRSNQPQHF
TGTGCCAGCAGCGTAGGCGGGCGGAGCAATCAGCCCCAGCATTTT
>NA|TRBV6-5|TRBJ1-6|NA
CASSYSRTGINSPLHF
TGTGCCAGCAGTTACTCCCGTACAGGGATTAATTCACCCCTCCACTTT
>TRBD1|TRBV30|TRBJ1-5|NA
CAWSKQGRRNQPQHF
TGTGCCTGGAGTAAACAGGGGCGCAGGAATCAGCCCCAGCATTTT
>NA|TRBV7-8|TRBJ1-3|NA
CASSFRGTGNTIYF
TGTGCCAGCAGCTTCCGGGGGACTGGAAACACCATATATTTT
>NA|TRBV27|TRBJ2-1|NA
CASSFPGGEQFF
TGTGCCAGCAGTTTCCCGGGGGGCGAGCAGTTCTTC
>TRBD1|TRBV14|TRBJ1-2|NA
CASSQAGTGKGYGYTF
TGTGCCAGCAGCCAAGCCGGGACAGGGAAGGGCTATGGCTACACCTTC
>NA|TRBV7-3|TRBJ2-7|NA
CASSLTSQFPSYEQYF
TGTGCCAGCAGCTTAACGTCACAGTTCCCCTCCTACGAGCAGTACTTC
>TRBD1|TRBV6-5|TRBJ1-1|NA
CASSYSQGNSEAFF
TGTGCCAGCAGTTACTCACAGGGGAACTCTGAAGCTTTCTTT
>NA|TRBV4-3|TRBJ2-1|NA
CASSQAVRNEQFF
TGCGCCAGCAGCCAAGCGGTCCGCAATGAGCAGTTCTTC
>NA|TRBV5-1|TRBJ2-2|NA
CASSLYWGNTGELFF
TGCGCCAGCAGCTTGTACTGGGGCAACACCGGGGAGCTGTTTTTT
>NA|TRBV7-3|TRBJ1-5|NA
CASSKKQGWNDTTSQPQHF
TGTGCCAGCAGCAAAAAACAGGGTTGGAACGACACTACTAGTCAGCCCCAGCATTTT
>NA|TRBV10-3|TRBJ1-6|NA
CAIKGRTENSPLHF
TGTGCCATCAAAGGCAGGACAGAGAATTCACCCCTCCACTTT
>NA|TRBV27|TRBJ1-2|NA
CASSKDTNYGYTF
TGTGCCAGCAGCAAGGACACCAACTATGGCTACACCTTC
>NA|TRBV7-9|TRBJ1-1|NA
CASSSGMGTEAFF
TGTGCCAGCAGCTCCGGGATGGGCACTGAAGCTTTCTTT
>TRBD2|TRBV28|TRBJ2-7|NA
CASTTGAGAPYEQYF
TGTGCCAGCACCACCGGAGCGGGGGCTCCCTACGAGCAGTACTTC
>NA|TRBV9|TRBJ2-2|NA
CASSPAVRSTNTGELFF
TGTGCCAGCAGCCCCGCCGTGAGGTCCACGAACACCGGGGAGCTGTTTTTT
>TRBD2|TRBV5-1|TRBJ2-7|few
CASSPGLASGEQYF
TGCGCCAGCAGCCCGGGACTAGCATCCGGCGAGCAGTACTTC
>TRBD1|TRBV7-2|TRBJ1-3|NA
CASSDRQGPGNTIYF
TGTGCCAGCAGCGACCGACAGGGTCCCGGAAACACCATATATTTT
>TRBD1|TRBV30|TRBJ1-3|NA
CAWSVPGGRNTIYF
TGTGCCTGGAGTGTACCAGGGGGACGAAACACCATATATTTT
>TRBD1|TRBV7-3|TRBJ1-1|once
CASSLGQGTEAFF
TGTGCCAGCAGCTTAGGACAGGGGACTGAAGCTTTCTTT
>TRBD2|TRBV5-6|TRBJ2-5|NA
CASSSPPSGGRETQYF
TGTGCCAGCAGCTCCCCTCCTAGCGGGGGTAGGGAGACCCAGTACTTC
>TRBD1|TRBV2|TRBJ2-2|once
CASNTPDRAVTGELFF
TGTGCCAGCAATACACCGGACAGGGCAGTTACCGGGGAGCTGTTTTTT
>NA|TRBV3-1/TRBV3-2|TRBJ1-1|NA
CASSQSGGRSGGTEAFF
TGTGCCAGCAGCCAAAGCGGGGGAAGATCGGGTGGCACTGAAGCTTTCTTT
>TRBD1|TRBV10-1|TRBJ2-3|NA
CASSEGQVMVTDTQYF
TGCGCCAGCAGTGAAGGACAGGTGATGGTCACAGATACGCAGTATTTT
>TRBD1|TRBV13|TRBJ2-2|NA
CASSLGRTGGAGTGELFF
TGTGCCAGCAGCCTAGGGAGGACAGGGGGCGCGGGCACCGGGGAGCTGTTTTTT
>NA|TRBV11-2|TRBJ1-1|NA
CASSSDLEPTEAFF
TGTGCCAGCAGCTCGGACTTGGAACCTACTGAAGCTTTCTTT
>TRBD2|TRBV6-2/TRBV6-3|TRBJ2-3|NA
CASSSIAGGPGDTQYF
TGTGCCAGCAGCTCCATAGCGGGGGGGCCTGGAGATACGCAGTATTTT
>NA|TRBV5-1|TRBJ1-3|NA
CASRQQEGNTIYF
TGCGCCAGCAGACAACAGGAGGGAAACACCATATATTTT